This TCR beta chain appears in the sequencing data of a study of T-cell memory formation after mild COVID-19. Study results and limitations: Researchers report contracting CD4+ clones mostly in CM and EM, with CD8+ clones in EMRA. SARS-CoV-2 specificity of second-wave clones peaking day 37 was unconfirmed. Prior to infection, memory already included some responding clones, suggesting cross-reactive memory joined. From day 15 to 85, contracting clones were balanced between CD4 and CD8, whereas later expanders leaned toward CD4+.

From the 5' RACE reads, TCRdb called clonotypes with MiXCR, one entry per CDR3 protein. This sample yields roughly 410,000 distinct CDR3 sequences, of which around 24% are seen a single time; about 10% belongs to the top ten. As to this clonotype: The antigen remains unidentified.

This TCR was sampled from an adult woman who had mild COVID-19 (a few samples of this study predate the infection). Cell type and time point are not known. The sample taken for sequencing was PBMCs or a T cell subset sorted from them (not recorded which).

The CDR3 sequence is CASSLGHASETQYF. CDR3 nucleotide sequence: TGTGCCAGCAGCCTCGGACACGCCAGCGAGACCCAGTACTTC. V gene TRBV7-2 combines with J gene TRBJ2-5, with a tentative D call TRBD1 (5 bases). From germline, CDR1 is SGHTA and CDR2 FQGNSA. With 5 bases removed from V and 5 bases from J, the gap between germline ends came to 15 bases. The CDR3 is 14 amino acids. The full variable domain, rest sourced from reference TRBV7-2 and TRBJ2-5, is GAGVSQSPSNKVTEKGKDVELRCDPISGHTALYWYRQSLGQGLEFLIYFQGNSAPDKSGLPSDRFSAERTGGSVSTLTIQRTQQEDSAVYLCASSLGHASETQYFGPGTRLLVL.